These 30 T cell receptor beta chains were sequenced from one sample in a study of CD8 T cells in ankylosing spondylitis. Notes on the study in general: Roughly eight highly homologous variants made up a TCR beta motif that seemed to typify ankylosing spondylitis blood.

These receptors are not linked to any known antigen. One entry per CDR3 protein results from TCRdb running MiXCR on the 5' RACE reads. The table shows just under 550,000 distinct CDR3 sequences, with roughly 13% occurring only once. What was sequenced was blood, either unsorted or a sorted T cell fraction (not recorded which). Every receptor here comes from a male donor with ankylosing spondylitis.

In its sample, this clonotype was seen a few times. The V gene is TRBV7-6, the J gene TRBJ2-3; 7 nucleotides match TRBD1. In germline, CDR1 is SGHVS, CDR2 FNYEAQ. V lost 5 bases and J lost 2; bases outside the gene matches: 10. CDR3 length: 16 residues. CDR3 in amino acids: CASSRQGGLTTDTQYF. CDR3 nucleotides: TGTGCCAGCAGCAGACAGGGCGGTCTTACCACAGATACGCAGTATTTT.

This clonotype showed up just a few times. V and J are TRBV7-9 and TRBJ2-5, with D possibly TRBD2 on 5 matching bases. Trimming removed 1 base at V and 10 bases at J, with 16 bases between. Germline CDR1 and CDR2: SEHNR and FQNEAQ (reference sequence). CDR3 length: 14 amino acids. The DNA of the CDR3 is TGTGCCAGCAGCTTAGAATCGGGTTACGGGGTCCAGTACTTC. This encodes CASSLESGYGVQYF.

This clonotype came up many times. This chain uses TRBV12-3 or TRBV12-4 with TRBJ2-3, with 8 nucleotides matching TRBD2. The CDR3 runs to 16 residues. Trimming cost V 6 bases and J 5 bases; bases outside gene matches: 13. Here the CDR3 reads CASSPSGSGLGDTQYF. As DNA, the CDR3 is TGTGCCAGCAGCCCAAGCGGGAGCGGGTTGGGAGATACGCAGTATTTT.

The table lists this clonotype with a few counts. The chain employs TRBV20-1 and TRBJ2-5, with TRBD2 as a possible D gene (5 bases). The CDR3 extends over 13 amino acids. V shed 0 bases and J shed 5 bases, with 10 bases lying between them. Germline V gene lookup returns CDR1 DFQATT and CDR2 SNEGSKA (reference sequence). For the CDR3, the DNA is TGCAGTGCTAGAGACACTAGATTGGAGACCCAGTACTTC. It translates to CSARDTRLETQYF.

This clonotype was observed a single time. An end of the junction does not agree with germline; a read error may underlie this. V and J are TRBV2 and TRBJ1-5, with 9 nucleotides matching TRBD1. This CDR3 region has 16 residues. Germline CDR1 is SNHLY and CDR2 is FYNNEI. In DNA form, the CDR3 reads TGTGCCAGCAGTGAAGACCCCACAGGGGGCAAACAGCCCCAGCATTTT. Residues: CASSEDPTGGKQPQHF.

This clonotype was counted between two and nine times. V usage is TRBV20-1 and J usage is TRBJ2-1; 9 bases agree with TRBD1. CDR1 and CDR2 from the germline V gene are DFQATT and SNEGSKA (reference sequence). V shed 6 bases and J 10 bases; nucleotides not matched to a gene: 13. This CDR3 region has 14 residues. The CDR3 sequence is CSAPPGQGSLEQFF. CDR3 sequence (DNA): TGCAGTGCCCCACCGGGACAGGGTTCGTTGGAGCAGTTCTTC.

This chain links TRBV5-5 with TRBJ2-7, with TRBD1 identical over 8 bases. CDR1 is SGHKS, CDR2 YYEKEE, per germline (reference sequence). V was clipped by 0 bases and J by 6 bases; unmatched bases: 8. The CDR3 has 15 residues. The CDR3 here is CASSLGQGADLEQYV. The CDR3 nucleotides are TGTGCCAGCAGCTTGGGCCAGGGGGCGGACCTCGAGCAGTACGTC.

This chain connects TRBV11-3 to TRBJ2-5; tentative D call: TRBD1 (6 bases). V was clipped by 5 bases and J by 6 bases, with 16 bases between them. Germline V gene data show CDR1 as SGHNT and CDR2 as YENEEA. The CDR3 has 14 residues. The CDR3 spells CASSRQVGTKTQYF. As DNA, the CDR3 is TGTGCCAGCAGCCGACAGGTCGGGACGAAGACCCAGTACTTC. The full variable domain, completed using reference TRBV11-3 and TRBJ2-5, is EAGVVQSPRYKIIEKKQPVAFWCNPISGHNTLYWYLQNLGQGPELLIRYENEEAVDDSQLPKDRFSAERLKGVDSTLKIQPAELGDSAVYLCASSRQVGTKTQYFGPGTRLLVL.

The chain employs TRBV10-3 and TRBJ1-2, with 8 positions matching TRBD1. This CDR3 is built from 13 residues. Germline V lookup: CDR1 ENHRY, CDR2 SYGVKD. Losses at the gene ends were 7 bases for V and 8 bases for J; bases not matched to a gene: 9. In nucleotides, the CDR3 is TGTGCCATCAACCCGGACAGGGATCGGGGCTACACCTTC. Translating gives CAINPDRDRGYTF.

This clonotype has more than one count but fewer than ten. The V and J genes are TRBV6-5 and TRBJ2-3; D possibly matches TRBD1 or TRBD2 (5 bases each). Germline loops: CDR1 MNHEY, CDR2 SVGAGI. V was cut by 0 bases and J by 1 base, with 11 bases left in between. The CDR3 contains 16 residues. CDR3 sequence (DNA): TGTGCCAGCAGTTACTCGAGACAGCGGTGCACAGATACGCAGTATTTT. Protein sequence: CASSYSRQRCTDTQYF.

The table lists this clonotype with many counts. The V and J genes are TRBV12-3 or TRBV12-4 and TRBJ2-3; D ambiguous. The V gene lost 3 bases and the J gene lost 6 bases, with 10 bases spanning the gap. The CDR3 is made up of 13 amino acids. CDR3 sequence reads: CASSFVVEDTQYF. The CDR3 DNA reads TGTGCCAGCAGTTTCGTGGTTGAGGATACGCAGTATTTT.

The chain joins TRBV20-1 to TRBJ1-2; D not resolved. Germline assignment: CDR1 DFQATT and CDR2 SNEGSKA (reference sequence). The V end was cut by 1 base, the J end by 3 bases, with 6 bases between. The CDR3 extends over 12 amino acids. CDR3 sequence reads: CSARVADYGYTF. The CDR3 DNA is TGCAGTGCTAGAGTGGCGGACTATGGCTACACCTTC.

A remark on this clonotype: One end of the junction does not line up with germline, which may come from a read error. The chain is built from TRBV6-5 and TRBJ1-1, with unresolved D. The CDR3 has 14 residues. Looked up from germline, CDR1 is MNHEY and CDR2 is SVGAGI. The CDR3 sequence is CDSSLTQEGAEAFF. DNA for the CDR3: TGTGACAGCAGTCTTACTCAGGAGGGAGCTGAAGCTTTCTTT.

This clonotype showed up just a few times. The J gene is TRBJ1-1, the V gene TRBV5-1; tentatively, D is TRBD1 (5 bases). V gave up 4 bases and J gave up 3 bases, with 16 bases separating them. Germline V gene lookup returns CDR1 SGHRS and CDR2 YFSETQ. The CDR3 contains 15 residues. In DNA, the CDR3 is TGCGCCAGCAGCCATGGTCGGGGGATGGACACTGAAGCTTTCTTT. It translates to CASSHGRGMDTEAFF.

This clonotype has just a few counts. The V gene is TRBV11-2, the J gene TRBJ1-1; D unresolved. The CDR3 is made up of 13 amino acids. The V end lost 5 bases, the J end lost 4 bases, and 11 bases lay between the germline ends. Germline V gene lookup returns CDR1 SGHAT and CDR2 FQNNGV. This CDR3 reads CASSVDTGTEAFF. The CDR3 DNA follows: TGTGCCAGCAGCGTCGACACGGGCACTGAAGCTTTCTTT.

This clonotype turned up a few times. The DNA for the CDR3 is TGTGCCAGCAGCAGGGGGATTGGAGAGACCCAGTACTTC. It specifies CASSRGIGETQYF. The chain employs TRBV11-3 and TRBJ2-5; D perhaps matches TRBD1 (6 bases). The V gene's germline CDR1 is SGHNT and CDR2 YENEEA. Deletions cut 5 bases from V and 4 bases from J, with 11 bases between. The CDR3 contains 13 residues.

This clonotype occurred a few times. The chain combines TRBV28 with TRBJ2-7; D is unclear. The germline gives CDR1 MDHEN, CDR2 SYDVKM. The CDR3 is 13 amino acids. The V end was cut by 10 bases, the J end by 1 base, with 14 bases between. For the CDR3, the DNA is TGTGCCACAAAGGACCCCCGATCCTACGAGCAGTACTTC. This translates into CATKDPRSYEQYF.

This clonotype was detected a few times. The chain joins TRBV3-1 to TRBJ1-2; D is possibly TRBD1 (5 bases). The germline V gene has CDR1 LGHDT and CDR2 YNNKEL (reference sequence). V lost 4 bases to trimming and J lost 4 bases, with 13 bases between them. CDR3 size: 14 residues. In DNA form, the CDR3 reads TGTGCCAGCAGCCCGCCATCGGGGGTCTATGGCTACACCTTC. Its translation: CASSPPSGVYGYTF.

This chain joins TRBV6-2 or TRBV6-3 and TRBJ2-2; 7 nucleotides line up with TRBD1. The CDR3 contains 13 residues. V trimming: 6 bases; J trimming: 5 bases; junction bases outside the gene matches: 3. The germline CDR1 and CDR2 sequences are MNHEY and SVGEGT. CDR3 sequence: CASRGQSTGELFF. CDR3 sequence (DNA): TGTGCCAGCAGGGGACAGAGTACCGGGGAGCTGTTTTTT.

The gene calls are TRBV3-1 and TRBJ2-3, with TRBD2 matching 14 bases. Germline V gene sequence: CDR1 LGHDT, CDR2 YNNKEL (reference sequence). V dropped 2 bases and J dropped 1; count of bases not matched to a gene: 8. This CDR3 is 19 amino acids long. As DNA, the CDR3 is TGTGCCAGCAGCCAATGGGGACTAGCGGGAGAGACTGGCACAGATACGCAGTATTTT. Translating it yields CASSQWGLAGETGTDTQYF.

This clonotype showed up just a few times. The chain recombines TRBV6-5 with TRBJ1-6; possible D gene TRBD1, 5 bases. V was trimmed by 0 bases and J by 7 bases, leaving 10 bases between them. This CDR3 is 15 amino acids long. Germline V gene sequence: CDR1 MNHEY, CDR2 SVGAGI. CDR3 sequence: CASSYSDSRNSPLHF. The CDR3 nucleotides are TGTGCCAGCAGTTACTCAGACAGCCGCAATTCACCCCTCCACTTT.

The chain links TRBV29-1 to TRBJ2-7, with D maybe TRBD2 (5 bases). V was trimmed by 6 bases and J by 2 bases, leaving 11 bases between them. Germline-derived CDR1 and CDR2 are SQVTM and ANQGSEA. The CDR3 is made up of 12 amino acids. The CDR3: CSVRTDAYEQYF. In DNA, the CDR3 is TGCAGCGTCAGGACTGACGCCTACGAGCAGTACTTC.

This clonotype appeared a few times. The CDR3, as DNA: TGTGCCAGCAGTGCCCAGGGGGGCTACACCTTC. Protein product: CASSAQGGYTF. V is TRBV2 and J is TRBJ1-2, with D possibly TRBD1 on 6 matching bases. V shed 4 bases and J shed 8 bases, with 8 bases lying between them. Germline assignment: CDR1 SNHLY and CDR2 FYNNEI. This CDR3 is built from 11 residues.

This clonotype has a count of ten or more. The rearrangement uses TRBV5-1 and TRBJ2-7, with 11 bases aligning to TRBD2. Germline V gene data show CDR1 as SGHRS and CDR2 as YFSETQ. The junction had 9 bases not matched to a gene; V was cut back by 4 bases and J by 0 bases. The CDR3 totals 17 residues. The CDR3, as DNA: TGCGCCAGCAGCCGAGGGACTAGCGGTAAGAGCTCCTACGAGCAGTACTTC. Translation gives CASSRGTSGKSSYEQYF.

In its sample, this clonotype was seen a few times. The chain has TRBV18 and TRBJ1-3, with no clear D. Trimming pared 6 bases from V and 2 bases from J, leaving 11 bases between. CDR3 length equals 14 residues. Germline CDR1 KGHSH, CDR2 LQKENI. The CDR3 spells CASSVTAPGNTIYF. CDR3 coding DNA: TGTGCCAGCTCCGTTACCGCGCCTGGAAACACCATATATTTT. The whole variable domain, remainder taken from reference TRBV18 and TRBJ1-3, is NAGVMQNPRHLVRRRGQEARLRCSPMKGHSHVYWYRQLPEEGLKFMVYLQKENIIDESGMPKERFSAEFPKEGPSILRIQQVVRGDSAAYFCASSVTAPGNTIYFGEGSWLTVV.

The CDR3: CASSQLAGGNHEQFF. CDR3 DNA sequence: TGTGCCAGCAGCCAGCTAGCGGGAGGGAACCATGAGCAGTTCTTC. This chain joins TRBV14 and TRBJ2-1; 12 bases are shared with TRBD2. The CDR3 extends over 15 amino acids. Germline V gene data show CDR1 as SGHDN and CDR2 as FVKESK. Trimming took 3 bases from V and 8 from J; bases not matched to a gene: 5.

The CDR3 DNA is TGCGCCAGCAGCCTATGGACAGGGCGGGTCACAGATACGCAGTATTTT. It specifies CASSLWTGRVTDTQYF. The J gene is TRBJ2-3, the V gene TRBV5-1; 8 bases agree with TRBD1. The CDR3 consists of 16 residues. J was trimmed by 2 bases and V by 4 bases; bases with no gene match: 9. CDR1 SGHRS and CDR2 YFSETQ come from the germline V gene.

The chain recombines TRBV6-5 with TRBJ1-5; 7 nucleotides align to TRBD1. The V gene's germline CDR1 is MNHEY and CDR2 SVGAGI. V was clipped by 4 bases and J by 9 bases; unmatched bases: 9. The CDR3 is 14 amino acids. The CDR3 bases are TGTGCCAGCAGTTTAGGGGGACAGCCTACGCCCCAGCATTTT. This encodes CASSLGGQPTPQHF.

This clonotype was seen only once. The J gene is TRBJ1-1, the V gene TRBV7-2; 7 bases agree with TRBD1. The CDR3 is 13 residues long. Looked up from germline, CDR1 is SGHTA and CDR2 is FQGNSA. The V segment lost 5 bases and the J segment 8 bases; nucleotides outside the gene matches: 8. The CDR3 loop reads CASSVIRDSEAFF. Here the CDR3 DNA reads TGTGCCAGCAGCGTAATCCGGGACAGCGAAGCTTTCTTT.

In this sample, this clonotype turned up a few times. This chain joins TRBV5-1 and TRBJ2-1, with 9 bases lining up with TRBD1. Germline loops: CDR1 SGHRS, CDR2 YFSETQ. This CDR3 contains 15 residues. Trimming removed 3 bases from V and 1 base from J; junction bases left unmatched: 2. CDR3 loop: CASSSQGASYNEQFF. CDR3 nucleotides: TGCGCCAGCAGCTCACAGGGGGCTTCCTACAATGAGCAGTTCTTC.